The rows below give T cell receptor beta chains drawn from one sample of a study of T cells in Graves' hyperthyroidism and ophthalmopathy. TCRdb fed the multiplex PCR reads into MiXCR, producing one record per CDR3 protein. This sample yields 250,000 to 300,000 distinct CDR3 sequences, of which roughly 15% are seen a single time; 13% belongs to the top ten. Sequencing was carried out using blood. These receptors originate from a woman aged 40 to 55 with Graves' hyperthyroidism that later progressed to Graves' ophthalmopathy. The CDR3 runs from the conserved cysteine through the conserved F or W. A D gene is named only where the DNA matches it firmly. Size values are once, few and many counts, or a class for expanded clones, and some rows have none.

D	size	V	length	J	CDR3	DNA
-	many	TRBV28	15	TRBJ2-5	CASSTQDREQETQYF	TGTGCCAGCAGTACTCAGGACAGAGAGCAAGAGACCCAGTACTTC
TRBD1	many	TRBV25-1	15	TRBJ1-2	CASSDWDRGENGYTF	TGTGCCAGCAGTGACTGGGACAGGGGGGAGAATGGCTACACCTTC
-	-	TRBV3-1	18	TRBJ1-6	CASSQGIWGNSYNSPLHF	TGTGCCAGCAGCCAAGGGATATGGGGGAATTCCTATAATTCACCCCTCCACTTT
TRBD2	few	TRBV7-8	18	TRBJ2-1	CASSLALEGLANDNEQFF	TGTGCCAGCAGCTTAGCGCTCGAGGGACTAGCGAATGACAATGAGCAGTTCTTC
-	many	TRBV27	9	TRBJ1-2	CASRDGYTF	TGTGCCAGCAGAGATGGCTACACCTTC
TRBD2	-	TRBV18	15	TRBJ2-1	CASSPPGLAINEQFF	TGTGCCAGCTCACCACCGGGACTAGCCATCAATGAGCAGTTCTTC
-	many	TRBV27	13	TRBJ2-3	CASSPADSDTQYF	TGTGCCAGCAGTCCGGCGGACTCAGATACGCAGTATTTT
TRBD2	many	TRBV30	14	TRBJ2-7	CAWTKGLEPYEQYF	TGTGCCTGGACAAAGGGACTAGAGCCCTACGAGCAGTACTTC
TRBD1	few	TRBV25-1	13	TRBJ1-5	CASAGTGDQPQHF	TGTGCCAGCGCTGGGACAGGGGATCAGCCCCAGCATTTT
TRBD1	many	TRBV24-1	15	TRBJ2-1	CATSDHQDRGHEQFF	TGTGCCACCAGTGACCACCAAGACAGGGGCCATGAGCAGTTCTTC
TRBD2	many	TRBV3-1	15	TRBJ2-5	CASTPRGGREETQYF	TGTGCCAGCACCCCTCGGGGGGGAAGAGAAGAGACCCAGTACTTC
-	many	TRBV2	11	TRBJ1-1	CASRKSGLAFF	TGTGCCAGCAGGAAATCAGGGCTAGCTTTCTTT
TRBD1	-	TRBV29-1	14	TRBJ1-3	CSVGDRISGNTIYF	TGCAGCGTTGGGGACAGAATCTCTGGAAACACCATATATTTT
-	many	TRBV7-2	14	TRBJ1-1	CASKKGGVNTEAFF	TGTGCCAGCAAAAAAGGGGGGGTGAACACTGAAGCTTTCTTT
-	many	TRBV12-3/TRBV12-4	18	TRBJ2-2	CASSSLPGQSANTGELFF	TGTGCCAGCAGTTCCCTCCCCGGACAATCCGCGAACACCGGGGAGCTGTTTTTT
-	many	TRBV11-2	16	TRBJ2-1	CASSLGGDISYNEQFF	TGTGCCAGCAGCTTAGGGGGGGATATATCCTACAATGAGCAGTTCTTC
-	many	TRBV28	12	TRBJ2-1	CASSTIGNEQFF	TGTGCCAGCAGTACTATCGGGAATGAGCAGTTCTTC
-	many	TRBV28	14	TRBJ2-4	CASSPPTGIGIQYF	TGTGCCAGCAGTCCCCCCACAGGGATTGGGATTCAGTACTTC
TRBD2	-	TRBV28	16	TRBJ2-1	CASSQAASGRAGEQFF	TGTGCCAGCAGCCAAGCCGCTAGCGGGAGGGCCGGTGAGCAGTTCTTC
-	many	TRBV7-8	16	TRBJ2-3	CASSLSIRGYTDTQYF	TGTGCCAGCAGCTTATCGATCCGTGGTTACACAGATACGCAGTATTTT
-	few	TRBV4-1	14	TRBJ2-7	CASSQFGGSYEQYF	TGCGCCAGCAGCCAGTTTGGGGGTTCCTACGAGCAGTACTTC
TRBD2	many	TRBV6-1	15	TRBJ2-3	CASSSGTSVTDTQYF	TGTGCCAGCAGCTCCGGGACTAGCGTCACAGATACGCAGTATTTT
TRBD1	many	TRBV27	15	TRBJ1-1	CASSSRQGAHTEAFF	TGTGCCAGCAGTTCCCGACAGGGGGCTCACACTGAAGCTTTCTTT
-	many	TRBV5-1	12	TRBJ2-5	CASRQVGGTQYF	TGCGCCAGCAGACAGGTCGGAGGGACCCAGTACTTC
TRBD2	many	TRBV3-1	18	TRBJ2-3	CASSPTPGLAGGPNTQYF	TGTGCCAGCAGTCCTACACCGGGACTAGCGGGAGGGCCGAATACGCAGTATTTT
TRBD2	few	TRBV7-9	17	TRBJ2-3	CASTNWGLAASTDTQYF	TGTGCCAGCACCAATTGGGGACTAGCGGCTAGCACAGATACGCAGTATTTT
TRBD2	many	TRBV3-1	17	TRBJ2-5	CASSHPGGTHNQETQYF	TGTGCCAGCAGCCATCCGGGAGGGACCCATAACCAAGAGACCCAGTACTTC
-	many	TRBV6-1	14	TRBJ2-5	CASSRVQSWETQYF	TGTGCCAGCAGCCGGGTCCAGTCGTGGGAGACCCAGTACTTC
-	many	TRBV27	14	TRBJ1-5	CASSLMWGSQPQHF	TGTGCCAGCAGTTTAATGTGGGGCAGTCAGCCCCAGCATTTT
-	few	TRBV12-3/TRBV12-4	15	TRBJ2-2	CASSSAGPLAGELFF	TGTGCCAGCAGTTCGGCAGGGCCCTTGGCCGGGGAGCTGTTTTTT
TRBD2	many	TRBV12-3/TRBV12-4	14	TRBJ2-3	CASSPGLAGNTQYF	TGTGCCAGCAGCCCGGGACTAGCGGGAAATACGCAGTATTTT
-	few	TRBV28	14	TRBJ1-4	CASSLWQGSEKLFF	TGTGCCAGCAGTTTATGGCAGGGTAGTGAAAAACTGTTTTTT
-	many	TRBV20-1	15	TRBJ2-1	CSARPIGTGDNEQFF	TGCAGTGCCAGACCTATCGGGACCGGAGACAATGAGCAGTTCTTC
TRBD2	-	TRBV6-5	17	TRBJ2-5	CASSYSKALAGGLTQYF	TGTGCCAGCAGTTACTCGAAGGCTCTAGCGGGAGGCCTGACCCAGTACTTC
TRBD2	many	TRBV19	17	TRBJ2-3	CASSDELWGGSTDTQYF	TGTGCCAGTAGTGATGAACTATGGGGGGGAAGCACAGATACGCAGTATTTT
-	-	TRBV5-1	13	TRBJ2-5	CASSPHREETQYF	TGCGCCAGCAGCCCACACCGCGAAGAGACCCAGTACTTC
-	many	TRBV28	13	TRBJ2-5	CASSSPMEETQYF	TGTGCCAGCAGTTCCCCAATGGAAGAGACCCAGTACTTC
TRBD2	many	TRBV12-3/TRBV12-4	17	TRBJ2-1	CASSRRTSGTTYNEQFF	TGTGCCAGCAGTCGGCGGACTAGCGGGACCACCTACAATGAGCAGTTCTTC
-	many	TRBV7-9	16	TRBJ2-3	CASSLVGGTRTDTQYF	TGTGCCAGCAGCTTAGTTGGCGGGACCCGCACAGATACGCAGTATTTT
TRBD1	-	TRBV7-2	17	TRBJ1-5	CASSQTGQPYSNQPQHF	TGTGCCAGCAGCCAAACGGGACAGCCTTATAGCAATCAGCCCCAGCATTTT
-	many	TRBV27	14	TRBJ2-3	CASSLSDSTDTQYF	TGTGCCAGCAGTTTATCCGACAGCACAGATACGCAGTATTTT
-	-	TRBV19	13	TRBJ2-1	CASTDTSYNEQFF	TGTGCCAGTACCGACACCTCCTACAATGAGCAGTTCTTC
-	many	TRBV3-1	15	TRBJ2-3	CASSPTEAYTDTQYF	TGTGCCAGCAGCCCCACCGAGGCCTACACAGATACGCAGTATTTT
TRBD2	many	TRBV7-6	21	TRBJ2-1	CASSSTSGRRPFSYAYNEQFF	TGTGCCAGCAGCTCGACTAGCGGGAGACGCCCTTTTTCATACGCCTACAATGAGCAGTTCTTC
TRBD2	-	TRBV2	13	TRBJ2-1	CASRLAGGLEQFF	TGTGCCAGCAGACTAGCGGGAGGCCTAGAGCAGTTCTTC
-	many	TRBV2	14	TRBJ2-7	CASSGRRDLYEQYF	TGTGCCAGCAGTGGACGCCGTGACCTTTACGAGCAGTACTTC
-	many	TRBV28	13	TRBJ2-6	CASKNSGANVLTF	TGTGCCAGCAAAAACTCTGGGGCCAACGTCCTGACTTTC
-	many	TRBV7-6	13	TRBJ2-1	CASSLIRAGEQFF	TGTGCCAGCAGCTTGATCAGGGCGGGGGAGCAGTTCTTC
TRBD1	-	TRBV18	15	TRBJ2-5	CASSPTGTVQETQYF	TGTGCCAGCTCACCTACAGGGACAGTCCAAGAGACCCAGTACTTC
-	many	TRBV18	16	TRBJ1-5	CASSPQSGVSNQPQHF	TGTGCCAGCTCACCACAATCGGGGGTTAGCAATCAGCCCCAGCATTTT